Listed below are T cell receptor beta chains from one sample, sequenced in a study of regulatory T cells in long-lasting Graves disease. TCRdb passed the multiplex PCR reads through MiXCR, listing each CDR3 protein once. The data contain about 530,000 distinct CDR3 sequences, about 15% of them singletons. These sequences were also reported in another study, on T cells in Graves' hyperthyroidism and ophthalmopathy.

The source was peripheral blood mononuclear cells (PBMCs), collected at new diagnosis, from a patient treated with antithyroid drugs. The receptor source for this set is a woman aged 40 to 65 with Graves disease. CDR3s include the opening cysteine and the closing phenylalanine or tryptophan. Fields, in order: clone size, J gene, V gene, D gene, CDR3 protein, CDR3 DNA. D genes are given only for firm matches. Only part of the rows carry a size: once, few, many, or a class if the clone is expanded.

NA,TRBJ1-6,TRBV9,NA,CASSADPRNSPLHF,TGTGCCAGCAGCGCGGACCCTAGGAATTCACCCCTCCACTTT
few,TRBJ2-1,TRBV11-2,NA,CASSLGLRNEQFF,TGTGCCAGCAGCTTAGGTCTGCGTAATGAGCAGTTCTTC
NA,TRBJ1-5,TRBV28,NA,CASSSSMGHRNQPQHF,TGTGCCAGCAGTTCATCCATGGGACACCGCAATCAGCCCCAGCATTTT
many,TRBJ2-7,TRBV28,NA,CASSILPSGAADEQYF,TGTGCCAGCAGTATCCTCCCCTCTGGGGCTGCTGACGAGCAGTACTTC
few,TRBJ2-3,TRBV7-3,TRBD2,CASSSSSGGATDTQYF,TGTGCCAGCAGCTCCTCTAGCGGGGGGGCCACAGATACGCAGTATTTT
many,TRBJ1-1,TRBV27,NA,CASRFQKGHTEAFF,TGTGCCAGCAGGTTCCAGAAGGGGCACACTGAAGCTTTCTTT
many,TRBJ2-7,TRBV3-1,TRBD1,CASSQGGQGYEQYF,TGTGCCAGCAGCCAAGGGGGACAGGGCTACGAGCAGTACTTC
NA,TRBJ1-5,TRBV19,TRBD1,CASSARGQGMGQPQHF,TGTGCCAGTAGTGCCCGTGGACAGGGGATGGGTCAGCCCCAGCATTTT
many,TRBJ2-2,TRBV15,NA,CATSKQRDPLAGELFF,TGTGCCACCAGCAAGCAGAGGGACCCTCTCGCCGGGGAGCTGTTTTTT
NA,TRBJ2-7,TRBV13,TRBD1,CATQPGQGISSYEQYF,TGTGCCACCCAACCGGGACAGGGCATTTCTAGCTACGAGCAGTACTTC
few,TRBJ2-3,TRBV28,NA,CASSGLSFGGPDTQYF,TGTGCCAGCAGTGGTCTATCGTTCGGGGGGCCAGATACGCAGTATTTT
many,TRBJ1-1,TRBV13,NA,CASSTRQKNTEAFF,TGTGCCAGCAGCACCCGACAGAAGAACACTGAAGCTTTCTTT
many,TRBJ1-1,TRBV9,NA,CASSVDGRMDTEAFF,TGTGCCAGCAGCGTAGATGGCCGGATGGACACTGAAGCTTTCTTT
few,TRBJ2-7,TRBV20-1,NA,CSATQGYEQYF,TGCAGTGCAACACAGGGCTACGAGCAGTACTTC
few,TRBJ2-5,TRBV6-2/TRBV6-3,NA,CASSEILPHETQYF,TGTGCCAGCAGTGAGATCTTGCCCCACGAGACCCAGTACTTC
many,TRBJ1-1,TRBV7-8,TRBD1,CASSVRDRATEAFF,TGTGCCAGCAGCGTCCGGGACAGGGCCACTGAAGCTTTCTTT
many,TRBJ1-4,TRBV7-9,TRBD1,CASTSGTGVEKLFF,TGTGCCAGCACATCCGGGACAGGGGTTGAAAAACTGTTTTTT
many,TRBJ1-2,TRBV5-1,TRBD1,CASKKPGTGDNYGYTF,TGCGCCAGCAAAAAGCCCGGGACAGGGGATAACTATGGCTACACCTTC
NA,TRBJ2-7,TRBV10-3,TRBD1,CAISGDRAYGQYF,TGTGCCATCAGTGGGGACAGGGCTTACGGGCAGTACTTC
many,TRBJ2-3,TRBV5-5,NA,CASSLRVGDTDTQYF,TGTGCCAGCAGCTTACGAGTCGGGGACACAGATACGCAGTATTTT
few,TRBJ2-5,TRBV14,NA,CASSPLGPWETQYF,TGTGCCAGCAGCCCCCTGGGCCCATGGGAGACCCAGTACTTC
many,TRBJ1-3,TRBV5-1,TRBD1,CASSFVAGGSGNTIYF,TGCGCCAGCAGCTTTGTGGCAGGGGGCTCTGGAAACACCATATATTTT
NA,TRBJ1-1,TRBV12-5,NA,CASGPDLTITEAFF,TGTGCTAGTGGACCCGACCTGACAATCACTGAAGCTTTCTTT
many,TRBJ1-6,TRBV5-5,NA,CASSLEWGDSPLHF,TGTGCCAGCAGCTTGGAATGGGGTGATTCACCCCTCCACTTT
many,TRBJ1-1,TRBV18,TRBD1,CASSPPGTGYEAFF,TGTGCCAGCTCACCCCCCGGGACAGGATACGAAGCTTTCTTT
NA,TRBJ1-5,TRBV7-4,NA,CASSLGDKYSNQPQHF,TGTGCCAGCAGCTTAGGGGACAAATATAGCAATCAGCCCCAGCATTTT
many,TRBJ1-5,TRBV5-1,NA,CASSLAGQTNQPQHF,TGCGCCAGCAGCTTGGCAGGACAGACCAATCAGCCCCAGCATTTT
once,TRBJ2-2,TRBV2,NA,CASSRTETNTGELFF,TGTGCCAGCAGCCGGACCGAGACGAACACCGGGGAGCTGTTTTTT
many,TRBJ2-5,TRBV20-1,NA,CSARDFQETQYF,TGCAGTGCAAGGGACTTCCAAGAGACCCAGTACTTC
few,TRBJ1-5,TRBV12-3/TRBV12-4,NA,CASSSGQYWENQPQHF,TGTGCCAGCAGTTCAGGACAGTATTGGGAGAATCAGCCCCAGCATTTT
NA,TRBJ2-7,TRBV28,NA,CASSRPGSSYEQYF,TGTGCCAGCAGCCGGCCGGGGAGCTCCTACGAGCAGTACTTC
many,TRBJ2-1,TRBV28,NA,CASSPSAGEQFF,TGTGCCAGCAGTCCCTCGGCAGGAGAGCAGTTCTTC
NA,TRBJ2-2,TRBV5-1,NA,CASSLQNTNTGELFF,TGCGCCAGCAGCTTGCAGAATACGAACACCGGGGAGCTGTTTTTT
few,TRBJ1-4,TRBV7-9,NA,CASSSTTELTSVGLFF,TGTGCCAGCAGCTCGACGACCGAATTAACCTCGGTGGGACTGTTTTTT
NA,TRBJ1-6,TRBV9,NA,CASSVVRVNSPLHF,TGTGCCAGCAGCGTAGTCAGGGTTAATTCACCCCTCCACTTT
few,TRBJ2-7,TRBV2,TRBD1,CASRSTGTHEQYF,TGTGCCAGCAGGTCGACAGGGACCCACGAGCAGTACTTC
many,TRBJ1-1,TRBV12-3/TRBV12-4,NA,CASSYRAGEAFF,TGTGCCAGCAGTTACCGCGCGGGTGAAGCTTTCTTT
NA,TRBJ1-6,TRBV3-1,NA,CASSPKIGNSRLHF,TGTGCCAGCAGCCCAAAGATAGGAAACAGCCGACTCCACTTT
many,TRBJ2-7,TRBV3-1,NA,CASSQRTSYEQYF,TGTGCCAGCAGCCAAAGAACTAGTTACGAGCAGTACTTC
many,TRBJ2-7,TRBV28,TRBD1,CASSPGQVLRREQYF,TGTGCCAGCAGCCCCGGACAGGTTCTTCGTCGGGAGCAGTACTTC
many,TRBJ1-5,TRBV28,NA,CASLPSNQPQHF,TGTGCCAGCCTCCCCAGCAATCAGCCCCAGCATTTT
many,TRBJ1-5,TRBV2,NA,CASSDQTGNQPQHF,TGTGCCAGCAGTGATCAGACAGGCAATCAGCCCCAGCATTTT
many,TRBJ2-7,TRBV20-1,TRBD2,CSAPSGGGEQYF,TGCAGTGCCCCTAGCGGGGGGGGGGAGCAGTACTTC
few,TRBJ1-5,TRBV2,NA,CAASRGLDQPQHF,TGTGCCGCCAGTCGAGGGCTGGATCAGCCCCAGCATTTT
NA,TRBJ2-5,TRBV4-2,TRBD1,CASSQQTGASETQYF,TGTGCCAGCAGCCAGCAGACAGGGGCGAGTGAGACCCAGTACTTC
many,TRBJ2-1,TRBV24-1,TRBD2,CATSDRYGGASEQFF,TGTGCCACCAGTGACCGTTACGGGGGGGCCAGTGAGCAGTTCTTC
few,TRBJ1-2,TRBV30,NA,CAWSVSINYGYTF,TGTGCCTGGAGTGTTTCGATAAACTATGGCTACACCTTC
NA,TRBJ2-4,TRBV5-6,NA,CASSLTGYKDWNNIQYF,TGTGCCAGCAGCTTGACAGGGTACAAGGACTGGAATAACATTCAGTACTTC
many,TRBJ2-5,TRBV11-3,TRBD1,CASSHHPGQGSGGETQYF,TGTGCCAGCAGCCACCATCCGGGACAGGGTAGTGGGGGAGAGACCCAGTACTTC
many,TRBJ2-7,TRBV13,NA,CASSLGASTYEQYF,TGTGCCAGCAGCTTGGGGGCGAGTACCTACGAGCAGTACTTC
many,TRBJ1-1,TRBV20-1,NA,CSARQTGNTEAFF,TGCAGTGCTAGGCAGACGGGGAACACTGAAGCTTTCTTT
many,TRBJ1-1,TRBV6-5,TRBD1,CASSYSRTGGLNTEAFF,TGTGCCAGCAGTTACTCGAGAACAGGGGGCCTGAACACTGAAGCTTTCTTT
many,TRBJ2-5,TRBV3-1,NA,CASSRLVQETQYF,TGTGCCAGCAGCCGCCTAGTTCAAGAGACCCAGTACTTC
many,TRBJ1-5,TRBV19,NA,CASSIEDGDNQPQHF,TGTGCCAGTAGTATAGAGGACGGAGACAATCAGCCCCAGCATTTT
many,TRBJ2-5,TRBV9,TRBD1,CASSASDRASGETQYF,TGTGCCAGCAGCGCCTCTGACAGGGCCTCGGGGGAGACCCAGTACTTC